These 13 T cell receptor beta chains were sequenced from one sample in a study of beta chain features in type 1 diabetes. Sequenced material consisted of expressed TCRB transcripts (all of the isolated RNA was reverse transcribed). TCRdb keeps only in-frame clones here, not all; method: immunoSEQ multiplex PCR. The sample holds 900,000 or so clones, roughly 16% seen once. The source material was naive CD4+ T cells from blood. The receptors come from a woman younger than 30 in good health.

This chain joins TRBV27 and TRBJ1-1; D call uncertain. V was pared by 3 bases and J by 11 bases, with 16 bases between. CDR1 is MNHEY and CDR2 is SMNVEV in the germline V gene (reference sequence). This CDR3 region has 13 residues. Written as DNA, the CDR3 is TGTGCCAGCAGTTTGGGAGGGCGTTCTTGGGCTTTCTTT. Its protein is CASSLGGRSWAFF.

Only a few counts were recorded for this clone. The rearrangement links TRBV13 to TRBJ2-3; no reliable D call. V was pared by 0 bases and J by 3 bases, with 7 bases between. Germline lookup yields CDR1 PRHDT and CDR2 FYEKMQ (reference sequence). The CDR3 totals 14 residues. The CDR3 protein is CASSLGGFTDTQYF. The CDR3 nucleotides read TGTGCCAGCAGCTTAGGGGGTTTTACAGATACGCAGTATTTT.

Turning to this clone: This sample also contains other DNA sequences that code for the same CDR3. The rearrangement joins TRBV7-9 to TRBJ1-1, with TRBD1 identical over 7 bases. Germline V gene data show CDR1 as SEHNR and CDR2 as FQNEAQ (reference sequence). The CDR3 runs 14 residues. V trimming: 1 base; J trimming: 6 bases; junction bases outside the gene matches: 5. The CDR3 region is CASSLGQGLAEAFF. The DNA for the CDR3 is TGTGCCAGCAGCTTAGGACAGGGCTTAGCTGAAGCTTTCTTT. The full variable domain, in which reference TRBV7-9 and TRBJ1-1 provide the parts outside the CDR3, is DTGVSQNPRHKITKRGQNVTFRCDPISEHNRLYWYRQTLGQGPEFLTYFQNEAQLEKSRLLSDRFSAERPKGSFSTLEIQRTEQGDSAMYLCASSLGQGLAEAFFGQGTRLTVV.

The rearrangement uses TRBV28 and TRBJ1-5; TRBD1 is a possible D gene (6 bases). The germline V gene has CDR1 MDHEN and CDR2 SYDVKM. Deletions cut 7 bases from V and 3 bases from J, with 13 bases between. The CDR3 is made up of 14 amino acids. The CDR3 sequence is CASTQGQHNQPQHF. The CDR3 region has the DNA TGTGCCAGCACCCAAGGACAGCACAATCAGCCCCAGCATTTT. The variable domain in full, completed from reference TRBV28 and TRBJ1-5, reads DVKVTQSSRYLVKRTGEKVFLECVQDMDHENMFWYRQDPGLGLRLIYFSYDVKMKEKGDIPEGYSVSREKKERFSLILESASTNQTSMYLCASTQGQHNQPQHFGDGTRLSIL.

This clone has just a few counts. The chain combines TRBV7-9 with TRBJ1-1; D uncertain. This CDR3 is 13 amino acids long. Trimming stripped 6 bases from V and 1 base from J, with 9 bases between. CDR1 SEHNR and CDR2 FQNEAQ come from the germline V gene (reference sequence). The CDR3 sequence is CASSYITNTEAFF. The CDR3, as DNA: TGTGCCAGCAGTTATATCACGAACACTGAAGCTTTCTTT.

A few counts support this clone. The chain uses TRBV19 and TRBJ1-5; D perhaps matches TRBD1 (6 bases). The CDR3 consists of 15 residues. V was pared by 5 bases and J by 0 bases, with 11 bases between. Per germline, CDR1 LNHDA and CDR2 SQIVND (reference sequence). CDR3 residues: CASSAYRASNQPQHF. The CDR3, as DNA: TGTGCCAGTAGTGCCTACAGGGCTAGCAATCAGCCCCAGCATTTT.

This clone was seen more than once but under ten times. V and J are TRBV10-3 and TRBJ1-5; D possibly corresponds to TRBD1 (5 bases). Germline V CDR1 and CDR2: ENHRY, SYGVKD. The CDR3 covers 13 residues. With 6 bases removed from V and 5 bases from J, the gap between germline ends came to 11 bases. CDR3 DNA: TGTGCCATCAGAGCCGACAGAGATCAGCCCCAGCATTTT. Residues: CAIRADRDQPQHF.

V and J are TRBV7-3 and TRBJ2-3, with TRBD2 as a possible D gene (6 bases). CDR3 length: 14 residues. V gave up 4 bases and J gave up 6 bases, with 14 bases separating them. Germline V gene data show CDR1 as SGHTA and CDR2 as FQGTGA. CDR3 nucleotides: TGTGCCAGCAGCTCGGGACTGCCGGCGGATACGCAGTATTTT. It codes for CASSSGLPADTQYF.

This chain's CDR3 is CASSQDGYRGTIQYF. The CDR3 DNA reads TGCGCCAGCAGCCAAGATGGATACAGGGGGACCATTCAGTACTTC. The V call is TRBV4-3, the J call TRBJ2-4, with 8 bases aligning to TRBD1. After removal of 0 bases from V and 9 bases from J, the junction contained 7 bases not matched to a gene. Germline CDR1 is LGHNA and CDR2 is YSLEER. The CDR3 loop spans 15 amino acids.

This clone has only a few counts. The chain joins TRBV7-9 to TRBJ2-5; D gene ambiguous. This CDR3 has 15 amino acids. Per germline, CDR1 SEHNR and CDR2 FQNEAQ (reference sequence). Trimming took off 6 bases at V and 0 bases at J, with 14 bases between the two ends. CDR3 in amino acids: CASRGGEKYQETQYF. CDR3 nucleotides: TGTGCCAGCAGGGGCGGCGAGAAGTACCAAGAGACCCAGTACTTC.

The chain uses TRBV4-3 and TRBJ2-1; the match to TRBD2 covers 7 bases. This CDR3 is 14 amino acids long. J was trimmed by 5 bases and V by 1 base; bases with no gene match: 2. Germline V gives CDR1 LGHNA, CDR2 YSLEER. The CDR3 loop is CASSQAGTNNEQFF. The CDR3 coding sequence is TGCGCCAGCAGCCAAGCCGGGACTAACAATGAGCAGTTCTTC.

This clone has just a few counts. The J gene is TRBJ2-2, the V gene TRBV19; possibly TRBD1 for D (6 bases). Trimming shortened V by 3 bases and J by 4 bases, and 12 bases separated the two germline ends. The germline V gene encodes CDR1 LNHDA and CDR2 SQIVND (reference sequence). The CDR3 is 15 residues long. CDR3: CASSIGQGFTGELFF. CDR3 nucleotides: TGTGCCAGTAGTATTGGCCAGGGGTTCACCGGGGAGCTGTTTTTT.

This clone was picked up a small number of times. V and J are TRBV9 and TRBJ2-1, with D possibly TRBD1 on 5 matching bases. Trimming took off 0 bases at V and 5 bases at J, with 12 bases between the two ends. Looked up from germline, CDR1 is SGDLS and CDR2 is YYNGEE. The CDR3 has 15 amino acids. The CDR3 DNA follows: TGTGCCAGCAGCGTAGATTGGGGCCAGGACAATGAGCAGTTCTTC. Translation gives CASSVDWGQDNEQFF.